What follows are 16 T cell receptor beta chains derived from one specimen sequenced in a study of OX40 agonist ivuxolimab in advanced cancers. TCRdb's copy holds only in-frame clones and misses some; the assay was immunoSEQ multiplex PCR. This sample has under 100,000 clones; roughly 80% occur once, and the top ten carry around 0.5%. The specimen comprised CD4+ or CD8+ T cells sorted from blood, sampled in a trial of the OX40 agonist ivuxolimab. The receptors here all came from an adult with an advanced solid tumor such as melanoma, head and neck, liver or kidney cancer.

This clone was picked up one time. The chain links TRBV7-9 to TRBJ1-5; D is unresolved. V shed 1 base and J shed 5 bases, with 6 bases lying between them. CDR3 length equals 13 residues. Looked up from germline, CDR1 is SEHNR and CDR2 is FQNEAQ (reference sequence). This CDR3 reads CASSLGPDQPQHF. The CDR3 DNA reads TGTGCCAGCAGCTTAGGGCCGGATCAGCCCCAGCATTTT.

The chain uses TRBV7-8 and TRBJ1-6; a possible D gene is TRBD1 (5 bases). CDR3 length: 18 residues. V was shortened by 2 bases and J by 5 bases, with 19 bases between the two germline ends. CDR1 and CDR2 from the germline V gene are SGHVS and FQNEAQ. CDR3 nucleotides: TGTGCCAGCAGCTTACTCCAGGGTTCTTTTCGGAATAATTCACCCCTCCACTTT. The encoded protein is CASSLLQGSFRNNSPLHF. The complete variable domain, with remaining parts taken from reference TRBV7-8 and TRBJ1-6, reads GAGVSQSPRYKVAKRGQDVALRCDPISGHVSLFWYQQALGQGPEFLTYFQNEAQLDKSGLPSDRFFAERPEGSVSTLKIQRTQQEDSAVYLCASSLLQGSFRNNSPLHFGNGTRLTVT.

The chain employs TRBV5-1 and TRBJ2-3, with a weak D call TRBD2 (5 bases). Trimming removed 3 bases at V and 0 bases at J, with 11 bases between. The V gene's germline CDR1 is SGHRS and CDR2 YFSETQ. The CDR3 has 15 amino acids. The CDR3 protein is CASSSLASSTDTQYF. The CDR3 region has the DNA TGCGCCAGCAGCTCATTAGCGTCTAGCACAGATACGCAGTATTTT.

The V and J genes are TRBV6-1 and TRBJ2-7; D uncertain. CDR1 and CDR2 (germline): MNHNS, SASEGT. V gave up 7 bases and J gave up 4 bases, with 17 bases separating them. This CDR3 comprises 14 residues. Written as DNA, the CDR3 is TGTGCCAGCATCGAGGCTGGGATGGGGTACGAGCAGTACTTC. This translates into CASIEAGMGYEQYF.

The V call is TRBV10-3, the J call TRBJ2-2; unclear D gene. Trimming removed 6 bases from V and 7 bases from J, with 15 bases in between. Germline CDR1 reads ENHRY; CDR2 reads SYGVKD. The CDR3 is made up of 14 amino acids. CDR3 in DNA: TGTGCCATCAGCACCCCGGGCCCTAACGGGGAGCTGTTTTTT. As protein: CAISTPGPNGELFF.

About this clone itself: This same CDR3 is encoded by further DNA sequences in the sample. This chain joins TRBV19 and TRBJ2-3; perhaps D is TRBD1 or TRBD2 (5 bases each). The CDR3 is 14 residues long. V dropped 2 bases and J dropped 1 base, with 7 bases sitting between them. Germline-derived CDR1 and CDR2 are LNHDA and SQIVND (reference sequence). Here the CDR3 DNA reads TGTGCCAGTAGTATACAGGGAGGCACAGATACGCAGTATTTT. Amino acid sequence: CASSIQGGTDTQYF.

The CDR3 region is CASSMGGPAIEQFF. The CDR3 DNA follows: TGTGCCAGCAGTATGGGGGGGCCCGCAATTGAGCAGTTCTTC. The gene calls are TRBV7-9 and TRBJ2-1, with D possibly TRBD2 on 7 matching bases. Trimming left V 6 bases short and J 9 bases short, with 18 bases between. The CDR3 is 14 residues long. CDR1 SEHNR and CDR2 FQNEAQ come from the germline V gene (reference sequence).

The chain carries TRBV6-4 and TRBJ2-1; D not certain. The CDR3 is 13 amino acids. Trimming removed 4 bases at V and 5 bases at J, with 9 bases between. Germline CDR1 is MRHNA and CDR2 is SNTAGT. The CDR3 protein is CASSVVHNNEQFF. The CDR3 nucleotides read TGTGCCAGCAGTGTGGTCCACAACAATGAGCAGTTCTTC.

The chain has TRBV7-9 and TRBJ2-1, with a possible D match to TRBD1 (6 bases). Trimming shortened V by 6 bases and J by 2 bases, and 11 bases separated the two germline ends. Germline V CDR1 and CDR2: SEHNR, FQNEAQ (reference sequence). The CDR3 covers 14 residues. The CDR3 nucleotides are TGTGCCAGCAGTGGGGGCCGAACCTACAATGAGCAGTTCTTC. Translating gives CASSGGRTYNEQFF.

The chain links TRBV28 to TRBJ2-1; 7 bases fit TRBD1. Per the germline V gene, CDR1 is MDHEN and CDR2 is SYDVKM. V dropped 10 bases and J dropped 4; count of bases not matched to a gene: 7. The CDR3 has 13 amino acids. The CDR3 spells CATHRGAYNEQFF. CDR3 nucleotides: TGTGCCACCCACAGGGGAGCTTACAATGAGCAGTTCTTC.

This clone has only one observation. At one end the junction does not follow the germline gene, possibly because of a read error. The chain joins TRBV5-1 to TRBJ2-7; tentative D call: TRBD2 (7 bases). The CDR3 length is 15 residues. The germline gives CDR1 SGHRS, CDR2 YFSETQ. CDR3 protein: CASSLGGPLSNEQYF. The CDR3 DNA follows: TGCGCCAGCAGTCTCGGGGGGCCCCTCTCCAACGAGCAGTACTTC.

The chain couples TRBV4-3 to TRBJ2-5; tentative D call: TRBD1 (6 bases). CDR1 is LGHNA and CDR2 is YSLEER in the germline V gene. V was pared by 1 base and J by 6 bases, with 15 bases between. CDR3 length: 15 residues. The CDR3 nucleotides are TGCGCCAGCAGCCAAGGGTTGTTAGGGGGACAGACCCAGTACTTC. This sequence encodes CASSQGLLGGQTQYF.

A few counts support this clone. The chain has TRBV2 and TRBJ2-3; a possible D gene is TRBD1 (5 bases). The CDR3 runs to 15 residues. Per germline, CDR1 SNHLY and CDR2 FYNNEI. Trimming cost V 4 bases and J 0 bases, with 11 bases left between them. The CDR3 loop is CASSGGQGSTDTQYF. The CDR3 region has the DNA TGTGCCAGCAGTGGTGGGCAGGGTAGCACAGATACGCAGTATTTT. Using reference TRBV2 and TRBJ2-3 for the parts outside the CDR3, the full variable domain is EPEVTQTPSHQVTQMGQEVILRCVPISNHLYFYWYRQILGQKVEFLVSFYNNEISEKSEIFDDQFSVERPDGSNFTLKIRSTKLEDSAMYFCASSGGQGSTDTQYFGPGTRLTVL.

The chain links TRBV5-1 to TRBJ1-2, with D perhaps TRBD1 (5 bases). The length of the CDR3 is 14 residues. V was trimmed by 2 bases and J by 6 bases, leaving 14 bases between them. Germline CDR1 SGHRS, CDR2 YFSETQ. In nucleotides, the CDR3 is TGCGCCAGCAGCTTTGGGGCGCAGAGTGATGGCTACACCTTC. Translating gives CASSFGAQSDGYTF.

With regard to this clone: One junction end disagrees with the germline gene, perhaps due to a read error. The rearrangement uses TRBV20-1 and TRBJ1-2; D perhaps matches TRBD1 (5 bases). Germline V gene data show CDR1 as DFQATT and CDR2 as SNEGSKA (reference sequence). This CDR3 spans 11 amino acids. Here the CDR3 reads CSASRLDINVF. The CDR3 nucleotides read TGCAGTGCTAGTAGGCTGGACATAAACGTTTTC.

This chain joins TRBV6-5 and TRBJ2-2; the match to TRBD2 covers 8 bases. The CDR3 totals 14 residues. V was pared by 5 bases and J by 7 bases, with 6 bases of the junction left unmatched. CDR1 is MNHEY, CDR2 SVGAGI, per germline. Here the CDR3 DNA reads TGTGCCAGCAGTAGCGGGAGCGGGGGCGGGGAGCTGTTTTTT. It codes for CASSSGSGGGELFF.